Below are 28 T cell receptor beta chains sequenced from a single sample in a study of blood T cell repertoires in COVID-19. Measured with immunoSEQ multiplex PCR; TCRdb has only the in-frame clones, and not every one. The sample gives tens of thousands of clones, 65% to 80% of which show up once; around 42% is in the top ten. Specimen: peripheral blood. The receptors come from a man aged 65 to 79 with active or convalescent COVID-19.

The chain couples TRBV3-1 (or the pseudogene TRBV3-2) to TRBJ2-6; 8 bases fit TRBD2. Germline trimming cut 7 bases from V and 0 bases from J; bases unmatched to any gene: 8. Germline CDR1 and CDR2: LGHDT and YNNKEL (reference sequence). This CDR3 comprises 17 residues. CDR3 nucleotides: TGTGCCAGCAACTGTACTAGCGGACACTCTGGGGCCAACGTCCTGACTTTC. This sequence encodes CASNCTSGHSGANVLTF.

The DNA for the CDR3 is TGTGCCAGCAGCTTAGCCGCTCCGGCGGGGGACTACAATGAGCAGTTCTTC. Protein product: CASSLAAPAGDYNEQFF. V and J are TRBV7-7 and TRBJ2-1, with 7 bases aligning to TRBD2. Trimming cost V 0 bases and J 3 bases; bases outside gene matches: 8. The CDR3 runs 17 residues. Germline V lookup: CDR1 SSHAT, CDR2 FNYEAQ (reference sequence). The whole variable domain, filled in from reference TRBV7-7 and TRBJ2-1, reads GAGVSQSPRYKVTKRGQDVTLRCDPISSHATLYWYQQALGQGPEFLTYFNYEAQPDKSGLPSDRFSAERPEGSISTLTIQRTEQRDSAMYRCASSLAAPAGDYNEQFFGPGTRLTVL.

The rearrangement joins TRBV15 to TRBJ1-2, with 9 bases aligning to TRBD1. This CDR3 is built from 15 residues. Germline trimming cut 5 bases from V and 1 base from J; bases unmatched to any gene: 5. The germline V gene encodes CDR1 LNHNV and CDR2 YYDKDF (reference sequence). The CDR3 loop reads CATSGNRGLNYGYTF. The CDR3 bases are TGTGCCACCAGCGGTAACAGGGGGCTTAACTATGGCTACACCTTC.

This chain links TRBV24-1 with TRBJ2-1, with TRBD1 identical over 9 bases. The CDR3 has 16 residues. Germline V CDR1 and CDR2: KGHDR, SFDVKD. V lost 4 bases and J lost 8; bases outside the gene matches: 11. The CDR3 sequence: CATSDSGTGMVHEQFF. Written as DNA, the CDR3 is TGTGCCACCAGTGACTCCGGGACAGGGATGGTCCATGAGCAGTTCTTC.

J is TRBJ1-1 and V is TRBV24-1; 8 nucleotides match TRBD1. The germline V gene has CDR1 KGHDR and CDR2 SFDVKD. With 5 bases clipped from V and 5 bases from J, the junction kept 6 bases outside the gene matches. This CDR3 contains 14 residues. The DNA for the CDR3 is TGTGCCACCAGTGGGACAGGGAGGGGGACTGAAGCTTTCTTT. Translation: CATSGTGRGTEAFF.

This sequence joins TRBV6-2 or TRBV6-3 and TRBJ1-1; D remains ambiguous. Germline-derived CDR1 and CDR2 are MNHEY and SVGEGT. Deletions cut 6 bases from V and 10 bases from J, with 15 bases between. This CDR3 has 12 amino acids. CDR3 DNA: TGTGCCAGCAGCCCGACTTTCGGGTCAGCTTTCTTT. This translates into CASSPTFGSAFF.

This chain joins TRBV4-1 and TRBJ2-5; D is perhaps TRBD1 (6 bases). Per the germline V gene, CDR1 is MGHRA and CDR2 is YSYEKL. The CDR3 totals 14 residues. Trimming stripped 0 bases from V and 1 base from J, with 6 bases between. The CDR3 coding sequence is TGCGCCAGCAGCCAAGAGGACAGCCAAGAGACCCAGTACTTC. Its protein is CASSQEDSQETQYF.

This clone has a handful of counts. V is TRBV11-1 and J is TRBJ2-7, with 10 positions matching TRBD2. After removal of 5 bases from V and 5 bases from J, the junction contained 9 bases not matched to a gene. Germline-derived CDR1 and CDR2 are SGHAT and FQDESV (reference sequence). The CDR3 extends over 15 amino acids. This chain's CDR3 is CASSPVSGRANEQYF. The CDR3 DNA reads as TGTGCCAGCAGCCCCGTAAGCGGGAGGGCCAACGAGCAGTACTTC.

The genes are TRBV6-6 and TRBJ2-7; 8 bases match TRBD2. This CDR3 contains 13 residues. Germline CDR1 MNHNY, CDR2 SVGAGI (reference sequence). With 5 bases clipped from V and 3 bases from J, the junction kept 3 bases outside the gene matches. In DNA form, the CDR3 reads TGTGCCAGCAGTCAGGGGACTAGCTACGAGCAGTACTTC. Residues: CASSQGTSYEQYF.

The rearrangement uses TRBV18 and TRBJ2-5; TRBD1 agrees at 7 bases. Looked up from germline, CDR1 is KGHSH and CDR2 is LQKENI. The CDR3 has 16 residues. The V and J ends lost 6 bases and 3 bases, in that order; junction bases with no gene match: 13. This CDR3 reads CASSETGDDTKETQYF. CDR3 bases: TGTGCCAGCTCCGAAACAGGGGACGATACTAAAGAGACCCAGTACTTC.

This sequence joins TRBV12-3 or TRBV12-4 and TRBJ1-1, with 7 positions matching TRBD1. The V segment lost 7 bases and the J segment 7 bases; nucleotides outside the gene matches: 9. The CDR3 contains 13 residues. The CDR3 region is CASIRQGIGEAFF. The CDR3 coding sequence is TGTGCCAGCATCCGACAGGGTATCGGTGAAGCTTTCTTT.

CDR3 nucleotide sequence: TGCGCCAGCAGCTTGGAGGGACAGTTAAGTTATGAGCAGTTCTTC. This codes for CASSLEGQLSYEQFF. The V call is TRBV5-1, the J call TRBJ2-1, with 7 bases lining up with TRBD1. J was trimmed by 8 bases and V by 0 bases; bases with no gene match: 8. CDR3 length: 15 residues. Germline V gene data show CDR1 as SGHRS and CDR2 as YFSETQ.

This clone was seen more than once but under ten times. This chain links TRBV29-1 with TRBJ1-2, with 10 bases identical to TRBD1. CDR3 length: 15 residues. CDR1 is SQVTM, CDR2 ANQGSEA, per germline. Germline trimming cut 3 bases from V and 4 bases from J; bases unmatched to any gene: 8. CDR3 sequence: CSVDRQGAHGYGYTF. Written as DNA, the CDR3 is TGCAGCGTTGACAGACAGGGGGCGCATGGCTATGGCTACACCTTC.

V gene TRBV4-2 combines with J gene TRBJ1-6; no definite D call. There are 14 residues in the CDR3. The V gene's germline CDR1 is LGHNA and CDR2 YNFKEQ. The V and J ends lost 3 bases and 7 bases respectively, with 10 bases between them. CDR3 in amino acids: CASSQAPANSPLHF. CDR3 in DNA: TGTGCCAGCAGCCAGGCACCAGCGAATTCACCCCTCCACTTT.

The V gene is TRBV2, the J gene TRBJ1-4, with a tentative D call TRBD1 (5 bases). This CDR3 is built from 13 residues. The germline V gene encodes CDR1 SNHLY and CDR2 FYNNEI. Trimming stripped 7 bases from V and 8 bases from J, with 14 bases between. CDR3 loop: CASKRRAEEKLFF. The CDR3 DNA follows: TGTGCCAGCAAGCGCAGGGCAGAGGAAAAACTGTTTTTT. Based on the CDR3 plus reference TRBV2 and TRBJ1-4, the full variable domain is EPEVTQTPSHQVTQMGQEVILRCVPISNHLYFYWYRQILGQKVEFLVSFYNNEISEKSEIFDDQFSVERPDGSNFTLKIRSTKLEDSAMYFCASKRRAEEKLFFGSGTQLSVL.

The chain carries TRBV4-2 and TRBJ1-2, with D tentatively TRBD1 (6 bases). The CDR3 loop spans 16 amino acids. V lost 0 bases to trimming and J lost 5 bases, with 16 bases between them. Germline V gives CDR1 LGHNA, CDR2 YNFKEQ. The CDR3 is CASSQDRGKGYYGYTF. The CDR3 DNA sequence: TGTGCCAGCAGCCAAGATAGGGGGAAGGGTTATTATGGCTACACCTTC.

This clone was detected a few times. This chain uses TRBV6-5 with TRBJ1-5; 8 bases line up with TRBD1. This CDR3 is built from 14 residues. Germline lookup yields CDR1 MNHEY and CDR2 SVGAGI. V lost 5 bases and J lost 2; bases outside the gene matches: 2. The CDR3 region has the DNA TGTGCCAGCAGTACGACAGGGGGCAATCAGCCCCAGCATTTT. Its protein product is CASSTTGGNQPQHF.

The V gene is TRBV15, the J gene TRBJ2-7; TRBD1 might be the D (6 bases). Germline-derived CDR1 and CDR2 are LNHNV and YYDKDF (reference sequence). CDR3 length: 15 residues. Trimming left V 5 bases short and J 3 bases short, with 17 bases between. The CDR3 protein is CATSPNRESGYEQYF. For the CDR3, the DNA is TGTGCCACCAGCCCAAACAGGGAGAGTGGCTACGAGCAGTACTTC.

The chain joins TRBV5-1 to TRBJ1-3; TRBD1 matches 11 bases. Germline V gene data show CDR1 as SGHRS and CDR2 as YFSETQ. This CDR3 has 15 residues. V trimming: 4 bases; J trimming: 4 bases; junction bases outside the gene matches: 4. DNA of the CDR3: TGCGCCAGCAGCCCGGGACAGGGGGAAGGAAACACCATATATTTT. Translated: CASSPGQGEGNTIYF. The full variable domain, rest sourced from reference TRBV5-1 and TRBJ1-3, is KAGVTQTPRYLIKTRGQQVTLSCSPISGHRSVSWYQQTPGQGLQFLFEYFSETQRNKGNFPGRFSGRQFSNSRSEMNVSTLELGDSALYLCASSPGQGEGNTIYFGEGSWLTVV.

V is TRBV18 and J is TRBJ2-3; 8 nucleotides match TRBD2. V shed 3 bases and J 6 bases; nucleotides not matched to a gene: 8. This CDR3 comprises 15 residues. Germline V gives CDR1 KGHSH, CDR2 LQKENI. CDR3 nucleotide sequence: TGTGCCAGCTCACCTCCCGGGACTAGTTACGATACGCAGTATTTT. Residues: CASSPPGTSYDTQYF.

The V gene is TRBV11-2, the J gene TRBJ2-2; D might be TRBD2 (5 bases). The CDR3 consists of 14 residues. CDR1 SGHAT and CDR2 FQNNGV come from the germline V gene. V lost 0 bases and J lost 6, with 8 bases in between. The CDR3 sequence is CASSLDRGSGELFF. The CDR3 coding sequence is TGTGCCAGCAGCTTAGATCGAGGGTCCGGGGAGCTGTTTTTT.

The gene calls are TRBV6-4 and TRBJ1-1; D might be TRBD1 (5 bases). The germline CDR1 and CDR2 sequences are MRHNA and SNTAGT. V was cut by 4 bases and J by 3 bases, with 9 bases left in between. The CDR3 has 13 amino acids. CDR3 protein: CASSARGDTEAFF. The CDR3 nucleotides are TGTGCCAGCAGTGCGCGGGGGGACACTGAAGCTTTCTTT.

This clone was counted between two and nine times. This chain links TRBV6-5 with TRBJ1-1; D is undetermined. This CDR3 has 13 amino acids. Between the trimmed V and J ends, which lost 7 bases and 3 bases, there was a span of 12 bases. Germline CDR1 and CDR2: MNHEY and SVGAGI. This CDR3 is CASNPGVDTEAFF. The CDR3 DNA reads TGTGCCAGCAATCCCGGGGTGGACACTGAAGCTTTCTTT.

This clone was detected only a few times. The chain carries TRBV30 and TRBJ2-5, with a possible D match to TRBD1 (6 bases). The CDR3 is made up of 13 amino acids. The germline V gene has CDR1 GTSNPN and CDR2 SVGIG (reference sequence). Trimming stripped 2 bases from V and 5 bases from J, with 12 bases between. CDR3 DNA: TGTGCCTGGAGTTCCTTTCAGGGGGAGACCCAGTACTTC. Its translation: CAWSSFQGETQYF.

The J gene is TRBJ2-2, the V gene TRBV5-1, with TRBD1 matching 8 bases. CDR3 size: 15 residues. V dropped 1 base and J dropped 6; count of bases not matched to a gene: 5. Germline-derived CDR1 and CDR2 are SGHRS and YFSETQ. As DNA, the CDR3 is TGCGCCAGCAGCTTGCCAGGGGGCGCACCCGGGGAGCTGTTTTTT. Protein product: CASSLPGGAPGELFF.

This clone has just a few counts. The V and J genes are TRBV7-9 and TRBJ2-5; 7 nucleotides agree with TRBD1. Looked up from germline, CDR1 is SEHNR and CDR2 is FQNEAQ (reference sequence). The J segment lost 4 bases and the V segment lost 5 bases, leaving 10 bases of the junction unmatched. This CDR3 region has 15 residues. The CDR3 loop reads CASSHGQGVLETQYF. The CDR3 DNA reads as TGTGCCAGCAGCCATGGGCAGGGGGTGTTAGAGACCCAGTACTTC.

The chain combines TRBV10-2 with TRBJ1-5, with D possibly matching TRBD1 (5 bases). V was shortened by 8 bases and J by 6 bases, with 20 bases between the two germline ends. Germline values: CDR1 WSHSY, CDR2 SAAADI. CDR3 length: 15 amino acids. The CDR3 DNA sequence: TGCGCCAGCCGCGCTGAGCCAGGGAGGGGTCAGCCCCAGCATTTT. Protein: CASRAEPGRGQPQHF.

J is TRBJ2-6 and V is TRBV5-4; D not certain. The V gene's germline CDR1 is SGHNT and CDR2 YYREEE (reference sequence). V was shortened by 4 bases and J by 4 bases, with 6 bases between the two germline ends. The CDR3 extends over 13 amino acids. CDR3 amino acids: CASSRAGANVLTF. DNA for the CDR3: TGTGCCAGCAGCCGAGCGGGGGCCAACGTCCTGACTTTC. Based on the CDR3 plus reference TRBV5-4 and TRBJ2-6, the full variable domain is ETGVTQSPTHLIKTRGQQVTLRCSSQSGHNTVSWYQQALGQGPQFIFQYYREEENGRGNFPPRFSGLQFPNYSSELNVNALELDDSALYLCASSRAGANVLTFGAGSRLTVL.